A selection of T cell receptor beta chains follows, all from one sample in a study of blood T cell repertoires in COVID-19. Profiling relied on immunoSEQ multiplex PCR, and the TCRdb table lists in-frame clones only, not all of them. The table records under 250,000 clones, roughly 85% of them present only once. The sequenced sample consisted of peripheral blood. These receptors came from a man aged 45 to 65 who had recovered from COVID-19. Each CDR3 is given with its conserved first and last residue. A D gene is named only where the DNA matches it firmly. Expanded clones get a size class; other rows say once, few or many, or leave the size out.

V	D	J	size	DNA	CDR3
TRBV11-2	TRBD2	TRBJ2-7	few	TGTGCCAGCAGCTTAGAGGGTCTAGCGGCCTACGAGCAGTACTTC	CASSLEGLAAYEQYF
TRBV28	-	TRBJ1-1	-	TGTGCCGCACGGAGGAACACTGAAGCTTTCTTT	CAARRNTEAFF
TRBV9	TRBD1	TRBJ1-1	-	TGTGCCAGCAGCGTAGCAGGAGGGGGCAATACTGAAGCTTTCTTT	CASSVAGGGNTEAFF
TRBV27	-	TRBJ1-5	few	TGTGCCAGCAGTCCCCTAGGGGGGGGAGATCAGCCCCAGCATTTT	CASSPLGGGDQPQHF
TRBV21-1	-	TRBJ2-2	-	TGTGCCAGCAGCAGGGGGTTGGGACAGGGGAACACCGGGGAGCTGTTTTTT	CASSRGLGQGNTGELFF
TRBV29-1	-	TRBJ2-1	-	TGCAGCGTTGTTTTAGGGGATTCCAATGAGCAGTTCTTC	CSVVLGDSNEQFF
TRBV14	-	TRBJ2-3	-	TGTGCCAGCAGCCAAGATTACGGTAAAACGCAGTATTTT	CASSQDYGKTQYF
TRBV30	-	TRBJ1-6	-	TGTGCCTGGAGCCCCGGGGGTGCACCCCTCCACTTT	CAWSPGGAPLHF
TRBV6-2/TRBV6-3	TRBD1	TRBJ2-1	-	TGTGCCAGCAGTGACGGGGGGACAGGGCGGGGTGAGCAGTTCTTC	CASSDGGTGRGEQFF
TRBV19	TRBD2	TRBJ2-3	-	TGTGCCAGTAGTTCCGACGGGACTAGCGGTGATACGCAGTATTTT	CASSSDGTSGDTQYF
TRBV6-5	TRBD1	TRBJ2-3	once	TGTGCCAGCAGTTACGACAGGGGGTTTAAAGATACGCAGTATTTT	CASSYDRGFKDTQYF
TRBV19	TRBD2	TRBJ2-3	once	TGTGCCAGCCGATGGGGGGGGAGCGGCCCAGATACGCAGTATTTT	CASRWGGSGPDTQYF
TRBV7-2	TRBD1	TRBJ1-2	few	TGTGCCAGCAGCGTTACAGGGGTGAGGGGCTACACCTTC	CASSVTGVRGYTF
TRBV5-1	TRBD1	TRBJ1-2	-	TGCGCCAGCAGCTTGGGGGGACAGGGCACGGGTGGCTACACCTTC	CASSLGGQGTGGYTF
TRBV20-1	TRBD1	TRBJ2-2	once	TGCAGTGCTAGTGGCAGGGGGCGTAACACCGGGGAGCTGTTTTTT	CSASGRGRNTGELFF
TRBV19	-	TRBJ1-5	few	TGTGCCAGTAGTATCATGGCATCGCAGCCCCAGCATTTT	CASSIMASQPQHF
TRBV9	TRBD1	TRBJ1-3	-	TGTGCCAGCAGCGAGGGAATCACAGGGGAAGTCAACACCATATATTTT	CASSEGITGEVNTIYF
TRBV2	TRBD1	TRBJ1-6	-	TGTGCCAGTAGGGACAGCGGCTCCGGGGGTTCACCCCTCCACTTT	CASRDSGSGGSPLHF
TRBV5-4	-	TRBJ2-5	-	TGTGCCAGCAGCACAGGGTATACTCAAGAGACCCAGTACTTC	CASSTGYTQETQYF
TRBV10-2	TRBD1	TRBJ2-7	-	TGCGCCAGCAGGGGACAGGGCAAGGGCTACGAGCAGTACTTC	CASRGQGKGYEQYF
TRBV29-1	-	TRBJ1-3	-	TGCAGCGTCCGAGGGAGAAACTCTGGAAACACCATATATTTT	CSVRGRNSGNTIYF
TRBV19	TRBD2	TRBJ2-2	once	TGTGCCAGTAGTATCTACGGGGCTAGCGGGGACACCGGGGAGCTGTTTTTT	CASSIYGASGDTGELFF
TRBV6-5	-	TRBJ1-1	once	TGTGCCAGCAGTCGCCGGAATAACAGGGACACTGAAGCTTTCTTT	CASSRRNNRDTEAFF
TRBV29-1	-	TRBJ1-2	-	TGCAGCGTTGATACGGGGGACCCACTGTGGTATGGCTACACCTTC	CSVDTGDPLWYGYTF
TRBV9	TRBD2	TRBJ2-3	-	TGTGCCAGCAGCCCGACTAGCGGGAGGGCGGATACGCAGTATTTT	CASSPTSGRADTQYF
TRBV7-6	TRBD1	TRBJ1-3	-	TGTGCCAGCAGCACCGGGACAGCTTACTCTGGAAACACCATATATTTT	CASSTGTAYSGNTIYF